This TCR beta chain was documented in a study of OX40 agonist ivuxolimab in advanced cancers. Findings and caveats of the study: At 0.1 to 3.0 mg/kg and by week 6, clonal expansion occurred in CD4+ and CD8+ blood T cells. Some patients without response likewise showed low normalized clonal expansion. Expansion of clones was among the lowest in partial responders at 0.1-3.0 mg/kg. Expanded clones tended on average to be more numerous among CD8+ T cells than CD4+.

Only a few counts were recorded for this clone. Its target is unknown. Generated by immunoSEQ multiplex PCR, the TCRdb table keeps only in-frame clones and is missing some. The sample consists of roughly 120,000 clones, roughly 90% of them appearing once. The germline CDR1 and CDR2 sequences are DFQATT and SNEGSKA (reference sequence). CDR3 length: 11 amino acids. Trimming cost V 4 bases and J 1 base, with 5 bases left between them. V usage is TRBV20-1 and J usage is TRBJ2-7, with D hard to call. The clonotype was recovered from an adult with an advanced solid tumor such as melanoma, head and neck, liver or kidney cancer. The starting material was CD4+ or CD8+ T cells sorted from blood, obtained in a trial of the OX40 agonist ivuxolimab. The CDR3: CSAKPSYEQYF. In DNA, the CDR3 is TGCAGTGCTAAACCTTCCTACGAGCAGTACTTC.